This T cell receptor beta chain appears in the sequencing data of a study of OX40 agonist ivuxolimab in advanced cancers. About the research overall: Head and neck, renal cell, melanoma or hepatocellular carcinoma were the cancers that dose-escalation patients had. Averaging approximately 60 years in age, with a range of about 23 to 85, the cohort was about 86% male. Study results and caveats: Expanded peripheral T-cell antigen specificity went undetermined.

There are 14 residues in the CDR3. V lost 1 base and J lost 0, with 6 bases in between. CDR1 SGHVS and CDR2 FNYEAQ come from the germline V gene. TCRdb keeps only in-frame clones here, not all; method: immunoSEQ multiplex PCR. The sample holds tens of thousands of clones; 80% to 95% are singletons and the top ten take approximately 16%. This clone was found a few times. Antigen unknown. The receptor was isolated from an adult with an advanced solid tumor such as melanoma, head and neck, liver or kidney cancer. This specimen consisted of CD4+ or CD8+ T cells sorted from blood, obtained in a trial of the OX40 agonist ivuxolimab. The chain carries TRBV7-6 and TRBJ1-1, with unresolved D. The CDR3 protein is CASSLGGLNTEAFF. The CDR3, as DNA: TGTGCCAGCAGCTTAGGAGGGTTGAACACTGAAGCTTTCTTT. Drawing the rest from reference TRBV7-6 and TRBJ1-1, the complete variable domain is GAGVSQSPRYKVTKRGQDVALRCDPISGHVSLYWYRQALGQGPEFLTYFNYEAQQDKSGLPNDRFSAERPEGSISTLTIQRTEQRDSAMYRCASSLGGLNTEAFFGQGTRLTVV.